What follows are 31 T cell receptor beta chains derived from one specimen sequenced in a study of molecular identifiers for immune sequencing clone quantification. TCRdb used MiXCR to reprocess the PCR reads, holding one entry per CDR3 protein. The sample consists of hundreds of thousands of distinct CDR3 sequences, just under 20% of them appearing once. The sequencing sample was made of naive CD8+ T cells from blood, with Jurkat cell RNA spiked in. The subset here: FACS-sorted CD8+CD4-CCR7+CD45RA+ naive T cells. The receptor source for this set is a human donor in good health. Some libraries in this study had Jurkat cell RNA spiked in.

On this clonotype itself: This sequence may be a read error, since a much larger clone differs from it by one base. The gene calls are TRBV28 and TRBJ2-4, with D possibly TRBD1 on 6 matching bases. The CDR3 has 17 amino acids. CDR1 and CDR2 (germline): MDHEN, SYDVKM. The CDR3 loop reads CASSSELVGQRKNIRYF. CDR3 in DNA: TGTGCCAGCAGTTCCGAATTGGTAGGACAGCGAAAAAACATTCGGTACTTC. Combining the CDR3 with reference TRBV28 and TRBJ2-4 gives the whole variable domain DVKVTQSSRYLVKRTGEKVFLECVQDMDHENMFWYRQDPGLGLRLIYFSYDVKMKEKGDIPEGYSVSREKKERFSLILESASTNQTSMYLCASSSELVGQRKNIRYFGAGTRLSVL.

This clonotype was seen more than once but under ten times. The chain couples TRBV20-1 to TRBJ2-2, with 10 bases matching TRBD1. There are 14 residues in the CDR3. V dropped 6 bases and J dropped 4; count of bases not matched to a gene: 5. Germline CDR1 and CDR2: DFQATT and SNEGSKA (reference sequence). The CDR3 here is CSAPDRGLTGELFF. CDR3 nucleotides: TGCAGTGCCCCCGACAGGGGGCTCACCGGGGAGCTGTTTTTT.

This clonotype was seen ten or more times. The chain uses TRBV4-1 and TRBJ2-3, with a possible D match to TRBD2 (6 bases). Trimming stripped 1 base from V and 4 bases from J, with 9 bases between. The CDR3 consists of 14 residues. Germline V CDR1 and CDR2: MGHRA, YSYEKL. This CDR3 reads CASSQVPGADTQYF. For the CDR3, the DNA is TGCGCCAGCAGCCAAGTTCCGGGGGCAGATACGCAGTATTTT.

The V gene is TRBV19, the J gene TRBJ1-2, with 8 bases fitting TRBD1. CDR3 length: 13 amino acids. Germline V CDR1 and CDR2: LNHDA, SQIVND (reference sequence). V shed 4 bases and J 6 bases; nucleotides not matched to a gene: 4. In DNA, the CDR3 is TGTGCCAGTAGTACGGGACAGGTTAATGGCTACACCTTC. It encodes CASSTGQVNGYTF.

This clonotype was observed many times. An end of the junction does not agree with germline; a read error may underlie this. The chain joins TRBV6-6 to TRBJ1-1; the D is unclear. This CDR3 comprises 12 residues. Germline V lookup: CDR1 MNHNY, CDR2 SVGAGI (reference sequence). CDR3 sequence (DNA): TGTGCCAGCAGTTACTTGAACAGTGAAGCTTTCTTT. Protein sequence: CASSYLNSEAFF.

This clonotype was detected only a few times. This rearrangement joins TRBV3-1 to TRBJ1-1; D is unresolved. The germline V gene has CDR1 LGHDT and CDR2 YNNKEL (reference sequence). The CDR3 is 15 residues long. V was clipped by 1 base and J by 3 bases, with 12 bases between them. CDR3 sequence: CASSQVGVLDTEAFF. The CDR3 DNA sequence: TGTGCCAGCAGCCAAGTTGGGGTTTTGGACACTGAAGCTTTCTTT.

This chain uses TRBV11-2 with TRBJ2-5; a possible D gene is TRBD2 (6 bases). V gave up 5 bases and J gave up 0 bases, with 22 bases separating them. This CDR3 region has 18 residues. CDR1 SGHAT and CDR2 FQNNGV come from the germline V gene. The DNA for the CDR3 is TGTGCCAGCAGCAGACACCGGGACTCCGAGGCGTACCAAGAGACCCAGTACTTC. It specifies CASSRHRDSEAYQETQYF. Using reference TRBV11-2 and TRBJ2-5 for the parts outside the CDR3, the full variable domain is EAGVAQSPRYKIIEKRQSVAFWCNPISGHATLYWYQQILGQGPKLLIQFQNNGVVDDSQLPKDRFSAERLKGVDSTLKIQPAKLEDSAVYLCASSRHRDSEAYQETQYFGPGTRLLVL.

Note on this clonotype: A much larger clone differs from this one at a single base, so this may be a read error. This chain joins TRBV6-1 and TRBJ1-1; 9 bases map to TRBD1. Looked up from germline, CDR1 is MNHNS and CDR2 is SASEGT. V lost 4 bases, J lost 8 bases, and 11 bases stayed unmatched. This CDR3 is built from 15 residues. This chain's CDR3 is CASSGGSRDREEAFF. In DNA form, the CDR3 reads TGTGCCAGCAGTGGAGGGAGTAGGGACAGGGAGGAAGCTTTCTTT.

This clonotype was seen at least ten times. The chain uses TRBV3-1 and TRBJ2-3; 7 nucleotides align to TRBD1. V shed 7 bases, J shed 4 bases, and the junction held 5 bases outside the gene matches. This CDR3 has 13 amino acids. The germline V gene has CDR1 LGHDT and CDR2 YNNKEL (reference sequence). CDR3 in amino acids: CASTPTGADTQYF. CDR3 DNA sequence: TGTGCCAGCACCCCTACAGGGGCAGATACGCAGTATTTT.

Many counts were recorded for this clonotype. This chain connects TRBV7-9 to TRBJ2-7, with TRBD2 matching 7 bases. After removal of 4 bases from V and 6 bases from J, the junction contained 15 bases not matched to a gene. Per the germline V gene, CDR1 is SEHNR and CDR2 is FQNEAQ (reference sequence). The CDR3 spans 16 residues. This CDR3 is CASSSKTLSGKVEQYF. The CDR3 coding sequence is TGTGCCAGCAGCTCCAAAACCCTCAGCGGGAAGGTCGAGCAGTACTTC. Full variable domain (rest looked up from reference TRBV7-9 and TRBJ2-7): DTGVSQNPRHKITKRGQNVTFRCDPISEHNRLYWYRQTLGQGPEFLTYFQNEAQLEKSRLLSDRFSAERPKGSFSTLEIQRTEQGDSAMYLCASSSKTLSGKVEQYFGPGTRLTVT.

This clonotype was counted ten times or more. The CDR3 here is CASSQGTANTEAFF. The CDR3 DNA is TGTGCCAGCAGTCAAGGGACAGCGAACACTGAAGCTTTCTTT. The chain is built from TRBV27 and TRBJ1-1; 7 nucleotides line up with TRBD1. From germline, CDR1 is MNHEY and CDR2 SMNVEV (reference sequence). The CDR3 sequence is 14 residues long. V trimming: 5 bases; J trimming: 1 base; junction bases outside the gene matches: 4.

The chain recombines TRBV27 with TRBJ2-3; D might be TRBD1 (6 bases). The V end was cut by 5 bases, the J end by 13 bases, with 22 bases between. The CDR3 loop spans 14 amino acids. CDR1 and CDR2 (germline): MNHEY, SMNVEV (reference sequence). The CDR3 DNA is TGTGCCAGCAGTCCCCTAAATACAGGGTCTAAGGAGTATTTT. Its protein is CASSPLNTGSKEYF.

This clonotype was seen ten or more times. The chain recombines TRBV11-2 with TRBJ2-3; D gene unclear. This CDR3 spans 14 amino acids. The ends were cut back, 1 base at V and 5 bases at J, with 10 bases in the middle. Germline values: CDR1 SGHAT, CDR2 FQNNGV. As DNA, the CDR3 is TGTGCCAGCAGCTTAGGGGGTTACAAAGATACGCAGTATTTT. This gives the protein CASSLGGYKDTQYF.

This clonotype was seen many times. The gene calls are TRBV9 and TRBJ2-2; TRBD1 aligns across 7 bases. V lost 0 bases to trimming and J lost 1 base; unmatched junction nucleotides: 0. CDR3 length: 15 residues. Germline CDR1 SGDLS, CDR2 YYNGEE. DNA for the CDR3: TGTGCCAGCAGCGTAGGGACAGGGAACACCGGGGAGCTGTTTTTT. As protein: CASSVGTGNTGELFF.

This clonotype was seen ten or more times. The chain links TRBV19 to TRBJ2-1; TRBD2 aligns across 7 bases. The CDR3 contains 14 residues. From germline, CDR1 is LNHDA and CDR2 SQIVND (reference sequence). V dropped 8 bases and J dropped 2; count of bases not matched to a gene: 6. The CDR3 loop is CASQSAGAYNEQFF. CDR3 DNA sequence: TGTGCCAGTCAATCGGCGGGGGCCTACAATGAGCAGTTCTTC.

About this clonotype itself: The junction and the germline gene differ at one end; a read error may be behind it. The gene calls are TRBV18 and TRBJ2-2; TRBD2 matches at 8 bases. Germline-derived CDR1 and CDR2 are KGHSH and LQKENI. The CDR3 is made up of 16 amino acids. The CDR3 DNA reads TGTGCCAGCCCACCAATAAGCGGGAGCCACACCGGGGAGCTGTTTTTT. It is translated as CASPPISGSHTGELFF.

J is TRBJ2-2 and V is TRBV12-3 or TRBV12-4, with TRBD2 matching over 16 bases. The ends lost 2 bases at V and 0 bases at J; junction bases unmatched: 9. The CDR3 has 21 amino acids. The CDR3 spells CASSLYPGLAGGPPNTGELFF. In nucleotides, the CDR3 is TGTGCCAGCAGTTTATATCCGGGACTAGCGGGAGGGCCTCCGAACACCGGGGAGCTGTTTTTT.

This clonotype has a count of ten or more. The CDR3 loop is CASSLALQGETQYF. In nucleotides, the CDR3 is TGTGCCAGCAGCTTAGCGCTACAGGGAGAGACCCAGTACTTC. The rearrangement links TRBV7-9 to TRBJ2-5; possibly TRBD1 for D (6 bases). The CDR3 spans 14 residues. The germline V gene encodes CDR1 SEHNR and CDR2 FQNEAQ (reference sequence). V lost 0 bases, J lost 4 bases, and 9 bases lay in between.

This clonotype appeared many times. V usage is TRBV28 and J usage is TRBJ2-5, with D perhaps TRBD2 (5 bases). Germline V gene lookup returns CDR1 MDHEN and CDR2 SYDVKM. CDR3 length: 15 residues. Trimming took 6 bases from V and 5 from J, leaving 19 bases between them. CDR3 sequence (DNA): TGTGCCAGCAGCCGCCGCCAGCCAGTAGCGGAGACCCAGTACTTC. It translates to CASSRRQPVAETQYF.

This clonotype was picked up a small number of times. In nucleotides, the CDR3 is TGTGCCATCAGTGAGTCGGGGGACAGGGGGCCCCAAGAGACCCAGTACTTC. Translating it yields CAISESGDRGPQETQYF. The chain has TRBV10-3 and TRBJ2-5; the match to TRBD1 covers 12 bases. The germline gives CDR1 ENHRY, CDR2 SYGVKD. V trimming: 0 bases; J trimming: 1 base; junction bases outside the gene matches: 3. This CDR3 has 17 amino acids.

This clonotype was detected many times. The V call is TRBV4-1, the J call TRBJ1-4; D unresolved. The CDR3 runs 16 residues. Trimming cost V 1 base and J 4 bases, with 13 bases left between them. CDR1 and CDR2 (germline): MGHRA, YSYEKL. CDR3 in DNA: TGCGCCAGCAGCCAAGGGTGGTCCGGCTTTAATGAAAAACTGTTTTTT. This translates into CASSQGWSGFNEKLFF.

The table lists this clonotype with a few counts. A much larger clone is a single base away; this may be a read error. Since no conserved phenylalanine or tryptophan closes the CDR3, a read error is the likely cause. V is TRBV5-1 and J is TRBJ2-7; 7 bases align to TRBD1. The junction had 8 bases not matched to a gene; V was cut back by 6 bases and J by 2 bases. The CDR3 totals 14 residues. Germline V gives CDR1 SGHRS, CDR2 YFSETQ. The CDR3 DNA follows: TGCGCCAGCAACCTCCGGGACAGACCCTACGAGCAGTACATC. Translated, it gives CASNLRDRPYEQYI.

This clonotype appeared many times. The chain combines TRBV27 with TRBJ1-1; no definite D call. This CDR3 has 14 amino acids. The V gene lost 5 bases and the J gene lost 4 bases, with 14 bases spanning the gap. In germline, CDR1 is MNHEY, CDR2 SMNVEV (reference sequence). The CDR3 nucleotides are TGTGCCAGCAGTCCAAGAGGTAGGATCACTGAAGCTTTCTTT. Protein: CASSPRGRITEAFF.

The table lists this clonotype with many counts. The genes are TRBV7-2 and TRBJ1-5, with 7 bases fitting TRBD1. The CDR3 consists of 16 residues. Germline CDR1 SGHTA, CDR2 FQGNSA. V lost 5 bases and J lost 1; bases outside the gene matches: 8. The CDR3 sequence: CASSPSLTGSNQPQHF. The CDR3 DNA is TGTGCCAGCAGCCCTAGTTTGACAGGGAGCAATCAGCCCCAGCATTTT.

V and J are TRBV7-9 and TRBJ2-1; 8 bases are a match to TRBD1. The germline gives CDR1 SEHNR, CDR2 FQNEAQ (reference sequence). V dropped 5 bases and J dropped 9; count of bases not matched to a gene: 12. This CDR3 is built from 15 residues. As DNA, the CDR3 is TGTGCCAGCAGCCGGACAGGGCCGGACCTCGGTGAGCAGTTCTTC. Translated: CASSRTGPDLGEQFF.

The chain joins TRBV11-2 to TRBJ1-1; a weak D match, TRBD1 (5 bases). V was cut by 5 bases and J by 0 bases, with 16 bases left in between. Germline-derived CDR1 and CDR2 are SGHAT and FQNNGV. This CDR3 has 16 amino acids. Written as DNA, the CDR3 is TGTGCCAGCAGCCCCCTGCAGGGTTCACTGAACACTGAAGCTTTCTTT. Residues: CASSPLQGSLNTEAFF.

This clonotype has ten or more counts. V usage is TRBV5-1 and J usage is TRBJ2-1, with TRBD2 identical over 8 bases. In germline, CDR1 is SGHRS, CDR2 YFSETQ. This CDR3 contains 15 residues. The trim removed 0 bases at V and 9 bases at J, leaving 8 bases unmatched. As DNA, the CDR3 is TGCGCCAGCAGCTTGGGAGTAGCGGGAAGCGGTGAGCAGTTCTTC. This encodes CASSLGVAGSGEQFF. Full variable domain (remainder filled in from reference TRBV5-1 and TRBJ2-1): KAGVTQTPRYLIKTRGQQVTLSCSPISGHRSVSWYQQTPGQGLQFLFEYFSETQRNKGNFPGRFSGRQFSNSRSEMNVSTLELGDSALYLCASSLGVAGSGEQFFGPGTRLTVL.

This clonotype was picked up many times. The rearrangement links TRBV12-3 or TRBV12-4 to TRBJ2-3; D remains ambiguous. This CDR3 has 12 residues. V shed 8 bases and J shed 0 bases, with 6 bases lying between them. The CDR3 nucleotides are TGTGCCAGCGTGGGTAGCACAGATACGCAGTATTTT. Translating gives CASVGSTDTQYF.

This clonotype was counted ten times or more. The chain is built from TRBV4-3 and TRBJ1-5; TRBD1 matches 10 bases. With V trimmed by 4 bases and J by 6 bases, 6 bases remained unmatched. CDR1 LGHNA and CDR2 YSLEER come from the germline V gene. This CDR3 region has 15 residues. The CDR3 DNA is TGCGCCAGCAGCCTATCGACAGGGGGCATTCAGCCCCAGCATTTT. Translated, it gives CASSLSTGGIQPQHF.

This clonotype was counted many times. The chain couples TRBV20-1 to TRBJ1-5, with 9 bases identical to TRBD1. Germline V CDR1 and CDR2: DFQATT, SNEGSKA (reference sequence). The CDR3 spans 17 residues. Unmatched junction bases numbered 9, after V lost 3 bases and J lost 0 bases. The CDR3 DNA sequence: TGCAGTGCTAGGGACAGGGGAAACCCTTATAGCAATCAGCCCCAGCATTTT. Residues: CSARDRGNPYSNQPQHF.

Ten or more counts support this clonotype. This chain uses TRBV6-2 or TRBV6-3 with TRBJ2-3; perhaps TRBD2 as D (5 bases). The CDR3 sequence is 15 residues long. V dropped 5 bases and J dropped 5 bases, with 17 bases sitting between them. Germline CDR1 and CDR2: MNHEY and SVGEGT. The CDR3 loop reads CASSPRALLGDTQYF. Here the CDR3 DNA reads TGTGCCAGCAGTCCTCGGGCCCTACTAGGAGATACGCAGTATTTT.